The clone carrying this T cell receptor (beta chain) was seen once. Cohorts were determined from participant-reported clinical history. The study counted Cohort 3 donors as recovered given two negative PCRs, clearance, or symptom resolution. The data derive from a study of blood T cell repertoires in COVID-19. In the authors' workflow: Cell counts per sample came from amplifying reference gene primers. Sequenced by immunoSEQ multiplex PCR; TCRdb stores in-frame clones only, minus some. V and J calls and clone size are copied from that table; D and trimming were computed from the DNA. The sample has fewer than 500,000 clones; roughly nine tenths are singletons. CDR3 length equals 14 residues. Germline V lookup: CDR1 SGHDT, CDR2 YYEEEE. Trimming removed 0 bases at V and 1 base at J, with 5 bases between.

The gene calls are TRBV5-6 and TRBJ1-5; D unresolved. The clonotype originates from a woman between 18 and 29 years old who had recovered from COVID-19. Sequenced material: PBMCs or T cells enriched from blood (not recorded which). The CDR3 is CASSLAGSNQPQHF. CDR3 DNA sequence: TGTGCCAGCAGCTTGGCCGGGAGCAATCAGCCCCAGCATTTT.